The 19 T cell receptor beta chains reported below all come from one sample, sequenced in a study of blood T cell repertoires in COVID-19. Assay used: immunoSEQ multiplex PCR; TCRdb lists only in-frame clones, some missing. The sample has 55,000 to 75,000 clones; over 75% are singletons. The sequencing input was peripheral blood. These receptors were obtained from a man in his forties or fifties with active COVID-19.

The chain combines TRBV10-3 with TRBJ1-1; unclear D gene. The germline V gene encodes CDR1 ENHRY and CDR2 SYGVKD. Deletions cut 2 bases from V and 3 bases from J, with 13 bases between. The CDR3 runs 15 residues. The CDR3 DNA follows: TGTGCCATCAGTGAGAGGTGGGCGTTGGACACTGAAGCTTTCTTT. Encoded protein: CAISERWALDTEAFF.

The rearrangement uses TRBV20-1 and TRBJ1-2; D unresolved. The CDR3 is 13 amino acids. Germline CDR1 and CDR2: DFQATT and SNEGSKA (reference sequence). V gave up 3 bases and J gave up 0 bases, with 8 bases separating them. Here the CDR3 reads CSASIKSNYGYTF. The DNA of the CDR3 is TGCAGTGCTAGTATCAAATCTAACTATGGCTACACCTTC.

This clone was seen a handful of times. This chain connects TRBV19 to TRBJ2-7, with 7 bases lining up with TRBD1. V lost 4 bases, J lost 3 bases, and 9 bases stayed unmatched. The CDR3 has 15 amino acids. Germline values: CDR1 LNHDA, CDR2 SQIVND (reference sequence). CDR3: CASSNYRGGLYEQYF. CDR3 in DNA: TGTGCCAGTAGTAACTACAGGGGCGGTCTCTACGAGCAGTACTTC.

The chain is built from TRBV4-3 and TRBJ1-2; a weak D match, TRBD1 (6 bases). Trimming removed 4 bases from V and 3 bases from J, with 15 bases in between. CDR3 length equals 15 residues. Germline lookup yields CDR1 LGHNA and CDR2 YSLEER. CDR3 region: CASSPDSLGDYGYTF. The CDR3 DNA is TGCGCCAGCAGCCCGGACAGCTTGGGGGACTATGGCTACACCTTC.

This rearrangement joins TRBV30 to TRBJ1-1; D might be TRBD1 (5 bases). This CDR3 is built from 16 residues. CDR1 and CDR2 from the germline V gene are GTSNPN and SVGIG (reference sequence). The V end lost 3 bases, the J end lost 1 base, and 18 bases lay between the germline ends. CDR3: CAWRNPMTATNTEAFF. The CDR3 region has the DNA TGTGCCTGGAGGAATCCAATGACAGCGACGAACACTGAAGCTTTCTTT.

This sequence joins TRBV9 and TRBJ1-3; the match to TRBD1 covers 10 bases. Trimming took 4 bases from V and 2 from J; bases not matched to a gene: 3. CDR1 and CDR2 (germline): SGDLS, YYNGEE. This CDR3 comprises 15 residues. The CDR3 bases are TGTGCCAGCAGCCCGGGACAGGGGACTGGAAACACCATATATTTT. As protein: CASSPGQGTGNTIYF.

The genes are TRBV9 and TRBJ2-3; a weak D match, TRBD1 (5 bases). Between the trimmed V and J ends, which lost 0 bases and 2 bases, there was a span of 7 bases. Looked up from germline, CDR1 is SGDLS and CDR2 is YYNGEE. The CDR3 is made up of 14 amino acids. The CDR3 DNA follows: TGTGCCAGCAGCGTAGAGGACACCACAGATACGCAGTATTTT. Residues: CASSVEDTTDTQYF.

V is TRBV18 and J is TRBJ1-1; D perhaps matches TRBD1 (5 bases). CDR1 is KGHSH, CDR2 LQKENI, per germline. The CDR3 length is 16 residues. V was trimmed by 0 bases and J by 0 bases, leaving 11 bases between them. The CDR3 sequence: CASSPPGGRLNTEAFF. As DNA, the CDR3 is TGTGCCAGCTCACCACCCGGGGGTAGGTTGAACACTGAAGCTTTCTTT. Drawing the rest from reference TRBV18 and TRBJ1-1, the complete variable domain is NAGVMQNPRHLVRRRGQEARLRCSPMKGHSHVYWYRQLPEEGLKFMVYLQKENIIDESGMPKERFSAEFPKEGPSILRIQQVVRGDSAAYFCASSPPGGRLNTEAFFGQGTRLTVV.

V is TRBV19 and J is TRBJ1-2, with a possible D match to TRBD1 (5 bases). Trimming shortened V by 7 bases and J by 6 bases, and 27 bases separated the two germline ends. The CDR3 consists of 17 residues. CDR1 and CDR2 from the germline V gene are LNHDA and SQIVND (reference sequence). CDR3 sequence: CASTATAGLIKRDGYTF. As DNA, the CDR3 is TGTGCCAGTACGGCGACGGCAGGGCTGATAAAACGAGATGGCTACACCTTC.

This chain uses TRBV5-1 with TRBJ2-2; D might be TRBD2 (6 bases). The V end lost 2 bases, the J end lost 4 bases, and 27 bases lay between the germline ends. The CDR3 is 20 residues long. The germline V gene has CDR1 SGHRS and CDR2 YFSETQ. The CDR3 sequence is CASSLSGPTLYAVSTGELFF. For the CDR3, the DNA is TGCGCCAGCAGCTTAAGCGGGCCCACACTGTACGCTGTTTCCACCGGGGAGCTGTTTTTT.

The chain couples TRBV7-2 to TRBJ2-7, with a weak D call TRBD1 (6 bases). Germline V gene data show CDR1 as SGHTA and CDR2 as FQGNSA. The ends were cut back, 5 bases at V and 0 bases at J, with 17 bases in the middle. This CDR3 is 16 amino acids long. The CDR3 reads CASSAQTGLPSYEQYF. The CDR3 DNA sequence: TGTGCCAGCAGCGCCCAAACAGGGCTACCCTCCTACGAGCAGTACTTC.

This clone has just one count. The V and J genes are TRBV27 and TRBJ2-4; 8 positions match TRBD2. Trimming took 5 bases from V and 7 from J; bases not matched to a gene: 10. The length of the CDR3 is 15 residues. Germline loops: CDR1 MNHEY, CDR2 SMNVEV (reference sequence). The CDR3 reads CASSPRGSGVNIQYF. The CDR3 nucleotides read TGTGCCAGCAGTCCCCGAGGTAGCGGGGTGAACATTCAGTACTTC.

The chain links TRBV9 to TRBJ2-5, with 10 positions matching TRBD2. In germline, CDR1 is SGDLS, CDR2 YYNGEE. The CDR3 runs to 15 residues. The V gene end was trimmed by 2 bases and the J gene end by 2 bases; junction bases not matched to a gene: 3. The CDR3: CASSVASGGQETQYF. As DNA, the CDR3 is TGTGCCAGCAGCGTGGCTAGCGGGGGACAAGAGACCCAGTACTTC.

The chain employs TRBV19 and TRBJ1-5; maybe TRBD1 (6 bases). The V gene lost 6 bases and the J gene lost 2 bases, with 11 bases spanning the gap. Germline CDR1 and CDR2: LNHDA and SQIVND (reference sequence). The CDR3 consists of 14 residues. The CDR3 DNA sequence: TGTGCCAGTAGAAACAGGGAAGGCAATCAGCCCCAGCATTTT. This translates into CASRNREGNQPQHF.

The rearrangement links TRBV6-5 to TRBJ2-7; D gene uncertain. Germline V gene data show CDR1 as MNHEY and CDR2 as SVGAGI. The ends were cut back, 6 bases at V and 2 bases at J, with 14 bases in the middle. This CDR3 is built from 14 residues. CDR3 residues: CASSPPRSPYEQYF. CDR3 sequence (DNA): TGTGCCAGCAGCCCCCCGAGGTCCCCCTACGAGCAGTACTTC.

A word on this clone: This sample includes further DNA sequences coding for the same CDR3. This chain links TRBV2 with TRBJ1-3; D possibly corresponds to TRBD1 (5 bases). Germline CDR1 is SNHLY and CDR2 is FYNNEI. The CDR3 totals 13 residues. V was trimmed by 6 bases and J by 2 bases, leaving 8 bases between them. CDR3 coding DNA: TGTGCCAGCAGCGGGACTACTGGAAACACCATATATTTT. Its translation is CASSGTTGNTIYF.

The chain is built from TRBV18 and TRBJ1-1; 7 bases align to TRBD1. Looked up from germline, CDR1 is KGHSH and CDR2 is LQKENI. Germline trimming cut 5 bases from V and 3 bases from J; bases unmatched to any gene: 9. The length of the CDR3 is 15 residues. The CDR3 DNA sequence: TGTGCCAGCTCAGCCGGGACAGCTACCTACACTGAAGCTTTCTTT. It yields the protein CASSAGTATYTEAFF.

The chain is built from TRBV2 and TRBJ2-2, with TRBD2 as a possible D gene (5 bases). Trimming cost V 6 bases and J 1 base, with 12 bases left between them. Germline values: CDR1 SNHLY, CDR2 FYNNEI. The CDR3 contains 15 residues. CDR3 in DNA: TGTGCCAGCAGCGAGGGTCCGGAGAACACCGGGGAGCTGTTTTTT. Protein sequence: CASSEGPENTGELFF.

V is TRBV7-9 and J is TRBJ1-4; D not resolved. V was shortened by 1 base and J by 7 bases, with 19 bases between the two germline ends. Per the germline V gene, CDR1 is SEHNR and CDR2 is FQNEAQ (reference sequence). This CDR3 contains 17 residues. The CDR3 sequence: CASSLDRYGKLTEKLFF. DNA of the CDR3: TGTGCCAGCAGCTTAGACCGGTACGGGAAATTGACTGAAAAACTGTTTTTT.